The 9 T cell receptor beta chains listed next were all sequenced from one sample in a study of CD8 T cells in ankylosing spondylitis. TCRdb passed the 5' RACE reads through MiXCR, listing each CDR3 protein once. The table includes 750,000 to 850,000 distinct CDR3 sequences, about 12% detected once. The antigens these receptors bind are not known. General observations from the study: In ankylosing spondylitis blood, a motif of eight highly homologous TCR beta variants appeared characteristic.

The material sequenced was blood, either unsorted or a sorted T cell fraction (not recorded which). The receptors originated from a male donor with ankylosing spondylitis.

This clonotype was counted ten times or more. This rearrangement joins TRBV29-1 to TRBJ2-2; D may be TRBD2 (6 bases). This CDR3 spans 13 amino acids. Deletions cut 7 bases from V and 1 base from J, with 10 bases between. In germline, CDR1 is SQVTM, CDR2 ANQGSEA. The CDR3 nucleotides are TGCAGCGGTAGCGGAGTGAACACCGGGGAGCTGTTTTTT. Translation gives CSGSGVNTGELFF.

This chain's CDR3 is CAISKTGRSPLHF. The CDR3 DNA reads TGTGCCATCAGTAAAACAGGGCGTTCACCCCTCCACTTT. V and J are TRBV10-3 and TRBJ1-6; TRBD1 is a possible D gene (6 bases). V dropped 5 bases and J dropped 9 bases, with 11 bases sitting between them. The germline gives CDR1 ENHRY, CDR2 SYGVKD. This CDR3 region has 13 residues.

V usage is TRBV6-2 or TRBV6-3 and J usage is TRBJ1-5; D is possibly TRBD1 (5 bases). The CDR3 spans 13 residues. The germline V gene has CDR1 MNHEY and CDR2 SVGEGT. V lost 5 bases and J 7 bases, leaving 12 bases between the germline ends. The CDR3, as DNA: TGTGCCAGCAGTGACAGACGGGACCAGCCCCAGCATTTT. Residues: CASSDRRDQPQHF.

The sample holds a few counts of this clonotype. CDR3 DNA: TGTGCCAGCAGCCCGTTCAGGGGGCTAAAAGGCTACACCTTC. Translated, it gives CASSPFRGLKGYTF. The chain uses TRBV14 and TRBJ1-2, with 8 bases aligning to TRBD1. J was trimmed by 8 bases and V by 4 bases; bases with no gene match: 9. CDR1 is SGHDN, CDR2 FVKESK, per germline. This CDR3 region has 14 residues.

This clonotype was observed at least ten times. The rearrangement joins TRBV10-2 to TRBJ2-3, with a weak D call TRBD2 (5 bases). V lost 4 bases and J 4 bases, leaving 9 bases between the germline ends. Germline CDR1 WSHSY, CDR2 SAAADI. This CDR3 has 13 amino acids. DNA of the CDR3: TGCGCCAGCAGTGGTCTAGCCCCAGATACGCAGTATTTT. Protein sequence: CASSGLAPDTQYF.

This clonotype was counted ten times or more. For the CDR3, the DNA is TGCAGTGCCGCCATAAGGACAGCCTATAGCAATCAGCCCCAGCATTTT. It specifies CSAAIRTAYSNQPQHF. The V call is TRBV20-1, the J call TRBJ1-5; possibly TRBD1 for D (6 bases). Looked up from germline, CDR1 is DFQATT and CDR2 is SNEGSKA (reference sequence). CDR3 length equals 16 residues. The ends were cut back, 6 bases at V and 0 bases at J, with 18 bases in the middle.

In its sample, this clonotype was seen many times. The rearrangement uses TRBV28 and TRBJ2-1; 8 bases map to TRBD1. The trim removed 5 bases at V and 2 bases at J, leaving 5 bases unmatched. CDR3 length: 15 residues. Germline V lookup: CDR1 MDHEN, CDR2 SYDVKM. Here the CDR3 DNA reads TGTGCCAGCAGTCGACCGGGACAGGCCTACAATGAGCAGTTCTTC. Encoded protein: CASSRPGQAYNEQFF.

The rearrangement uses TRBV7-8 and TRBJ2-3, with D possibly being TRBD2 (6 bases). There are 16 residues in the CDR3. Germline V gene data show CDR1 as SGHVS and CDR2 as FQNEAQ. V was cut by 5 bases and J by 2 bases, with 17 bases left in between. DNA for the CDR3: TGTGCCAGCAGCCCAGGGACTTTTGGGTACACAGATACGCAGTATTTT. The encoded protein is CASSPGTFGYTDTQYF.

There are many counts of this clonotype. V gene TRBV29-1 combines with J gene TRBJ2-1; 12 bases map to TRBD2. The germline gives CDR1 SQVTM, CDR2 ANQGSEA. The length of the CDR3 is 15 residues. The J segment lost 7 bases and the V segment lost 2 bases, leaving 6 bases of the junction unmatched. The CDR3 sequence is CSVEMTSGGRNEQFF. CDR3 nucleotides: TGCAGCGTTGAAATGACTAGCGGGGGCAGGAATGAGCAGTTCTTC.